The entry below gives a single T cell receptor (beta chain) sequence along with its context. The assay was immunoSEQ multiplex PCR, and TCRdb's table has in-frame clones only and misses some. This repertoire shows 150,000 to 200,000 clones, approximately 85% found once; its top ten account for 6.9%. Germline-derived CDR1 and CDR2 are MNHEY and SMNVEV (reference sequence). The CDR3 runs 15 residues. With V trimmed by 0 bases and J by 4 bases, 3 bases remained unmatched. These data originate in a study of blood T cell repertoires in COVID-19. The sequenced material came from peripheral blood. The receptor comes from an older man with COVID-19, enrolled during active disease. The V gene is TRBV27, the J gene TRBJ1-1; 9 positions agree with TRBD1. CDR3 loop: CASSLSGQGVTEAFF. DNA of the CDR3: TGTGCCAGCAGTTTATCGGGACAGGGAGTCACTGAAGCTTTCTTT.